Listed here are 24 T cell receptor beta chains from one sample, sequenced in a study of blood T cell repertoires in COVID-19. Produced via immunoSEQ multiplex PCR; TCRdb's table is partial and in-frame only. The profile shows more than 300,000 clones, roughly nine tenths of them singletons. The specimen sequenced was PBMCs or T cells enriched from blood (not recorded which). The receptors stem from a woman in her 30s who had recovered from COVID-19.

The sample holds a few counts of this clone. The chain carries TRBV14 and TRBJ1-5; D uncertain. The V end lost 1 base, the J end lost 6 bases, and 19 bases lay between the germline ends. Germline V gene sequence: CDR1 SGHDN, CDR2 FVKESK. The CDR3 totals 17 residues. The CDR3 DNA reads TGTGCCAGCAGCCAAGTTGTGAGGTCTCGCGAAGGTCAGCCCCAGCATTTT. Its protein is CASSQVVRSREGQPQHF.

The V and J genes are TRBV27 and TRBJ1-2; D gene unclear. Trimming removed 8 bases from V and 0 bases from J, with 10 bases in between. Germline-derived CDR1 and CDR2 are MNHEY and SMNVEV (reference sequence). CDR3 length: 13 amino acids. CDR3 nucleotide sequence: TGTGCCAGCCTAAATAATACTAACTATGGCTACACCTTC. Protein sequence: CASLNNTNYGYTF.

The V call is TRBV9, the J call TRBJ2-5; 8 nucleotides agree with TRBD2. Trimming took 2 bases from V and 5 from J; bases not matched to a gene: 11. The CDR3 runs to 16 residues. Germline CDR1 is SGDLS and CDR2 is YYNGEE. The CDR3 DNA sequence: TGTGCCAGCAGCGTCTTGGCTAGCGGGTTCGGGGAGACCCAGTACTTC. Protein sequence: CASSVLASGFGETQYF.

DNA for the CDR3: TGTGCCAGCAGCCCCCAACAGGGCTATGGCTACACCTTC. Translation gives CASSPQQGYGYTF. The chain is built from TRBV9 and TRBJ1-2, with D perhaps TRBD1 (6 bases). The CDR3 has 13 amino acids. Trimming stripped 4 bases from V and 4 bases from J, with 11 bases between. CDR1 is SGDLS and CDR2 is YYNGEE in the germline V gene.

In its sample, this clone was seen once. The chain links TRBV5-1 to TRBJ2-5, with D hard to call. Germline V gives CDR1 SGHRS, CDR2 YFSETQ. The CDR3 spans 11 residues. The V end was cut by 6 bases, the J end by 0 bases, with 3 bases between. DNA for the CDR3: TGCGCCAGCACAGACCAAGAGACCCAGTACTTC. Translated, it gives CASTDQETQYF.

Only one count was recorded for this clone. The chain combines TRBV19 with TRBJ2-3, with D possibly matching TRBD1 (5 bases). The CDR3 consists of 14 residues. The ends were cut back, 3 bases at V and 5 bases at J, with 12 bases in the middle. CDR1 is LNHDA and CDR2 is SQIVND in the germline V gene (reference sequence). The CDR3 loop is CASSIGQGGDTQYF. Written as DNA, the CDR3 is TGTGCCAGTAGTATCGGGCAGGGTGGAGATACGCAGTATTTT.

The chain has TRBV30 and TRBJ2-3, with 11 positions matching TRBD2. This CDR3 has 13 amino acids. After removal of 3 bases from V and 6 bases from J, the junction contained 2 bases not matched to a gene. Germline assignment: CDR1 GTSNPN and CDR2 SVGIG (reference sequence). CDR3 in amino acids: CAWRLAGGDTQYF. CDR3 DNA: TGTGCCTGGAGGTTAGCGGGGGGGGATACGCAGTATTTT. The complete variable domain, with remaining parts taken from reference TRBV30 and TRBJ2-3, reads SQTIHQWPATLVQPVGSPLSLECTVEGTSNPNLYWYRQAAGRGLQLLFYSVGIGQISSEVPQNLSASRPQDRQFILSSKKLLLSDSGFYLCAWRLAGGDTQYFGPGTRLTVL.

The chain carries TRBV6-5 and TRBJ2-7; D uncertain. This CDR3 is 14 amino acids long. Germline V gives CDR1 MNHEY, CDR2 SVGAGI. Trimming took 6 bases from V and 2 from J, leaving 14 bases between them. In DNA form, the CDR3 reads TGTGCCAGCAGCCCATTAAGAGCGACCTACGAGCAGTACTTC. Amino acid sequence: CASSPLRATYEQYF.

The J gene is TRBJ1-2, the V gene TRBV30, with 10 nucleotides matching TRBD1. Germline CDR1 is GTSNPN and CDR2 is SVGIG (reference sequence). The CDR3 covers 14 residues. V shed 5 bases, J shed 7 bases, and the junction held 10 bases outside the gene matches. The CDR3 here is CAWWIGTGVPGYTF. The DNA for the CDR3 is TGTGCCTGGTGGATCGGGACAGGGGTGCCTGGCTACACCTTC.

The chain combines TRBV12-3 or TRBV12-4 with TRBJ1-6; weak D call: TRBD1 (6 bases). V lost 6 bases to trimming and J lost 10 bases, with 13 bases between them. This CDR3 spans 13 amino acids. CDR3 nucleotide sequence: TGTGCCAGCAGCGACAGGTGGGAATCACCCCTCCACTTT. Protein: CASSDRWESPLHF.

The V and J genes are TRBV9 and TRBJ1-1; no definite D call. CDR3 length equals 14 residues. Germline-derived CDR1 and CDR2 are SGDLS and YYNGEE. The V and J ends lost 4 bases and 2 bases respectively, with 12 bases between them. The CDR3 here is CASSPREGNTEAFF. The CDR3 DNA follows: TGTGCCAGCAGCCCAAGGGAGGGAAACACTGAAGCTTTCTTT.

The chain has TRBV7-2 and TRBJ2-3, with 7 bases identical to TRBD2. Germline assignment: CDR1 SGHTA and CDR2 FQGNSA. CDR3 size: 16 residues. Unmatched junction bases numbered 13, after V lost 2 bases and J lost 8 bases. CDR3 bases: TGTGCCAGCAGCTTATCGGCGGGACTACCAGTGGCTACGCAGTATTTT. It translates to CASSLSAGLPVATQYF.

This clone appeared a single time. The genes are TRBV7-9 and TRBJ1-2; 7 bases agree with TRBD1. Germline V gene data show CDR1 as SEHNR and CDR2 as FQNEAQ (reference sequence). V lost 3 bases, J lost 2 bases, and 6 bases stayed unmatched. The CDR3 sequence is 15 residues long. The CDR3 loop reads CASSLNRGQNYGYTF. The CDR3 DNA sequence: TGTGCCAGCAGCTTGAACAGGGGTCAGAACTATGGCTACACCTTC.

This clone has only one observation. This chain uses TRBV4-2 with TRBJ1-1; D unclear. Germline values: CDR1 LGHNA, CDR2 YNFKEQ. The CDR3 is 15 amino acids. V gave up 0 bases and J gave up 1 base, with 9 bases separating them. In DNA, the CDR3 is TGTGCCAGCAGCCAAGAATCAAGACAGAACACTGAAGCTTTCTTT. This translates into CASSQESRQNTEAFF.

The chain joins TRBV11-2 to TRBJ1-2; TRBD1 matches 9 bases. CDR1 is SGHAT, CDR2 FQNNGV, per germline. CDR3 length: 15 residues. J lost 8 bases, V lost 5 bases, and 12 bases had no gene match. The CDR3 region is CASSPTSGQGFGYTF. The CDR3 bases are TGTGCCAGCAGCCCTACCTCGGGACAGGGCTTCGGCTACACCTTC.

The J gene is TRBJ1-4, the V gene TRBV3-1 (or the pseudogene TRBV3-2); D may be TRBD1 (6 bases). The CDR3 totals 15 residues. The germline CDR1 and CDR2 sequences are LGHDT and YNNKEL (reference sequence). Trimming shortened V by 4 bases and J by 3 bases, and 12 bases separated the two germline ends. The CDR3: CASSPRGMPNEKLFF. The DNA for the CDR3 is TGTGCCAGCAGCCCCAGGGGAATGCCTAATGAAAAACTGTTTTTT.

The J gene is TRBJ1-4, the V gene TRBV7-2; D remains ambiguous. This CDR3 is built from 16 residues. Trimming stripped 3 bases from V and 0 bases from J, with 11 bases between. Germline CDR1 reads SGHTA; CDR2 reads FQGNSA. The CDR3 sequence: CASSFRPGATNEKLFF. Written as DNA, the CDR3 is TGTGCCAGCAGCTTCCGGCCAGGTGCAACTAATGAAAAACTGTTTTTT.

The V call is TRBV6-6, the J call TRBJ2-1, with D perhaps matching TRBD1 (6 bases). Germline V CDR1 and CDR2: MNHNY, SVGAGI (reference sequence). The CDR3 loop spans 12 amino acids. V lost 5 bases to trimming and J lost 8 bases, with 10 bases between them. CDR3 protein: CASSQQGYEQFF. CDR3 DNA sequence: TGTGCCAGCAGTCAACAGGGATATGAGCAGTTCTTC.

The chain uses TRBV24-1 and TRBJ1-2, with TRBD1 identical over 7 bases. Losses at the gene ends were 4 bases for V and 7 bases for J; bases not matched to a gene: 5. The germline V gene has CDR1 KGHDR and CDR2 SFDVKD. This CDR3 spans 13 amino acids. The CDR3 coding sequence is TGTGCCACCAGTGAAAACAGGGGTGGTGGCTACACCTTC. It specifies CATSENRGGGYTF.

The rearrangement joins TRBV9 to TRBJ1-2, with 8 bases lining up with TRBD1. CDR3 length: 14 residues. J was trimmed by 6 bases and V by 2 bases; bases with no gene match: 6. From germline, CDR1 is SGDLS and CDR2 YYNGEE. Here the CDR3 reads CASSVGQADDGYTF. The CDR3 DNA sequence: TGTGCCAGCAGCGTGGGACAGGCGGATGATGGCTACACCTTC.

A single count supports this clone. The rearrangement links TRBV5-4 to TRBJ2-3, with TRBD2 matching over 8 bases. CDR3 length: 17 residues. The J segment lost 0 bases and the V segment lost 2 bases, leaving 8 bases of the junction unmatched. Germline V lookup: CDR1 SGHNT, CDR2 YYREEE (reference sequence). The CDR3 DNA reads TGTGCCAGCAGCTTCCAGCGGGGGCCCACTAGCACAGATACGCAGTATTTT. It encodes CASSFQRGPTSTDTQYF.

There are a few counts of this clone. The rearrangement uses TRBV7-9 and TRBJ1-2; the D gene is possibly TRBD1 (5 bases). Germline-derived CDR1 and CDR2 are SEHNR and FQNEAQ (reference sequence). The length of the CDR3 is 16 residues. V was pared by 1 base and J by 2 bases, with 14 bases between. The CDR3 coding sequence is TGTGCCAGCAGCTTAGTCCCCGGGGAGGGGAACTATGGCTACACCTTC. Its protein product is CASSLVPGEGNYGYTF.

This clone was counted at least ten times. CDR3 sequence: CASSFRRGPGYNEQFF. The CDR3 nucleotides read TGCGCCAGCAGCTTTCGGCGGGGGCCGGGGTACAATGAGCAGTTCTTC. The chain employs TRBV5-1 and TRBJ2-1; D perhaps matches TRBD2 (7 bases). Germline V gene data show CDR1 as SGHRS and CDR2 as YFSETQ. Between the trimmed V and J ends, which lost 2 bases and 4 bases, there was a span of 16 bases. CDR3 length equals 16 residues. The variable domain in full, completed from reference TRBV5-1 and TRBJ2-1, reads KAGVTQTPRYLIKTRGQQVTLSCSPISGHRSVSWYQQTPGQGLQFLFEYFSETQRNKGNFPGRFSGRQFSNSRSEMNVSTLELGDSALYLCASSFRRGPGYNEQFFGPGTRLTVL.

The chain uses TRBV4-3 and TRBJ2-1, with 11 nucleotides matching TRBD2. CDR1 is LGHNA and CDR2 is YSLEER in the germline V gene. This CDR3 region has 16 residues. V shed 4 bases and J 8 bases; nucleotides not matched to a gene: 10. The CDR3 DNA is TGCGCCAGCAGCCGATTGACTAGCGGGGCTGGTGATGAGCAGTTCTTC. Its protein product is CASSRLTSGAGDEQFF.